Following are 10 T cell receptor beta chains from one sample sequenced in a study of OX40 agonist ivuxolimab in advanced cancers. The library relied on the immunoSEQ multiplex PCR assay. TCRdb retrieved this table from immuneACCESS and kept in-frame rearrangements only. Not all clones are present; in checked studies, unresolved V genes account for under half, and no reason is known for the remainder. A total of about 100,000 clones appear in this sample, roughly 91% of them only once. Around 0.72% of the sample is taken by the ten largest. The sample here was CD4+ or CD8+ T cells sorted from blood, taken in a trial of the OX40 agonist ivuxolimab. The receptors derive from an adult with an advanced solid tumor such as melanoma, head and neck, liver or kidney cancer.

The chain recombines TRBV19 with TRBJ2-5; D is undetermined. CDR1 is LNHDA, CDR2 SQIVND, per germline (reference sequence). V gave up 6 bases and J gave up 2 bases, with 13 bases separating them. CDR3 size: 14 residues. The CDR3 region has the DNA TGTGCCAGTAGGAAGACACCATCGCAAGAGACCCAGTACTTC. Translated: CASRKTPSQETQYF.

The chain uses TRBV27 and TRBJ1-1; a possible D gene is TRBD1 (5 bases). CDR3 length: 16 amino acids. Germline-derived CDR1 and CDR2 are MNHEY and SMNVEV (reference sequence). V dropped 3 bases and J dropped 4 bases, with 18 bases sitting between them. The CDR3 nucleotides are TGTGCCAGCAGTTTCGACGGCTATGCGAGGGGCACTGAAGCTTTCTTT. Its protein product is CASSFDGYARGTEAFF.

This chain connects TRBV2 to TRBJ2-7; a possible D gene is TRBD1 (6 bases). V dropped 6 bases and J dropped 0 bases, with 12 bases sitting between them. The CDR3 length is 14 residues. Germline CDR1 is SNHLY and CDR2 is FYNNEI. The CDR3 is CASRQGLSSYEQYF. The CDR3 DNA reads TGTGCCAGCAGGCAGGGGTTAAGCTCCTACGAGCAGTACTTC.

This sequence joins TRBV28 and TRBJ1-1, with D perhaps matching TRBD1 (5 bases). The germline CDR1 and CDR2 sequences are MDHEN and SYDVKM. The CDR3 extends over 17 amino acids. The ends were cut back, 5 bases at V and 2 bases at J, with 21 bases in the middle. In DNA form, the CDR3 reads TGTGCCAGCAGTCCATCCTCCGGGGCCGGAATAAACACTGAAGCTTTCTTT. Its translation is CASSPSSGAGINTEAFF.

This chain links TRBV6-6 with TRBJ1-5, with D possibly being TRBD1 (5 bases). Germline CDR1 is MNHNY and CDR2 is SVGAGI (reference sequence). The CDR3 has 15 residues. Trimming took off 4 bases at V and 4 bases at J, with 14 bases between the two ends. Written as DNA, the CDR3 is TGTGCCAGCAGTTCCCCCGGGGGTGGAAATCAGCCCCAGCATTTT. It is translated as CASSSPGGGNQPQHF.

V and J are TRBV19 and TRBJ1-3; no reliable D call. V was clipped by 8 bases and J by 0 bases, with 8 bases between them. CDR1 is LNHDA, CDR2 SQIVND, per germline (reference sequence). The CDR3 runs to 13 residues. The CDR3 DNA follows: TGTGCCAGTTCAGGATTCTCTGGAAACACCATATATTTT. Its translation: CASSGFSGNTIYF.

The chain couples TRBV19 to TRBJ2-3; 9 bases align to TRBD2. V gave up 3 bases and J gave up 2 bases; unmatched junction bases: 3. CDR3 size: 15 residues. Germline-derived CDR1 and CDR2 are LNHDA and SQIVND (reference sequence). CDR3 sequence reads: CASSMTSGTTDTQYF. In DNA, the CDR3 is TGTGCCAGTAGTATGACTAGCGGTACCACAGATACGCAGTATTTT.

This clone was detected once. This chain links TRBV7-9 with TRBJ2-3; tentatively, D is TRBD2 (6 bases). The CDR3 consists of 13 residues. Germline lookup yields CDR1 SEHNR and CDR2 FQNEAQ (reference sequence). The ends were cut back, 5 bases at V and 2 bases at J, with 8 bases in the middle. Here the CDR3 DNA reads TGTGCCAGCAGCAGGGACTTCACAGATACGCAGTATTTT. Translating it yields CASSRDFTDTQYF.

V usage is TRBV6-1 and J usage is TRBJ2-7; 7 bases are shared with TRBD1. Germline trimming cut 4 bases from V and 13 bases from J; bases unmatched to any gene: 16. CDR1 MNHNS and CDR2 SASEGT come from the germline V gene. This CDR3 comprises 14 residues. In DNA form, the CDR3 reads TGTGCCAGCAGTGTCCCCTCCGTGGGACAGTTCAGTTACTTC. Residues: CASSVPSVGQFSYF.

The chain recombines TRBV23-1 with TRBJ2-7, with unresolved D. TRBV23-1 is an ORF, and what it does is uncertain. With 0 bases removed from V and 6 bases from J, the gap between germline ends came to 3 bases. The CDR3 runs 11 residues. The CDR3 DNA reads as TGCGCCAGCAGTCAATCCCGCGAGCAGTACTTC. Encoded protein: CASSQSREQYF.